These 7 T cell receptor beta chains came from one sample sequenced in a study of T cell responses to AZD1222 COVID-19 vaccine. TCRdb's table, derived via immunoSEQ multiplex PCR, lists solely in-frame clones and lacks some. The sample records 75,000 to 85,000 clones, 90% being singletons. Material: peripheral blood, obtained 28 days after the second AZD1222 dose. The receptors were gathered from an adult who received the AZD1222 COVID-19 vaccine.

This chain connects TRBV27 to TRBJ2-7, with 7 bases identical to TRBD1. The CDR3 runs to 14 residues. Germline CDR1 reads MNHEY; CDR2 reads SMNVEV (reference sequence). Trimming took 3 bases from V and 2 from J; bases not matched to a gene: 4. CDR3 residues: CASSFAGGPYEQYF. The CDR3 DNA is TGTGCCAGCAGTTTCGCAGGGGGTCCCTACGAGCAGTACTTC.

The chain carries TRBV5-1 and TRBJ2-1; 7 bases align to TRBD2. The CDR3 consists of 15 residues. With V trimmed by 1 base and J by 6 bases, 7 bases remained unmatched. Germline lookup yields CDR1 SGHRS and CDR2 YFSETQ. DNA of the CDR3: TGCGCCAGCAGCTTGAGGACTAGAGCTGGCAATGAGCAGTTCTTC. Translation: CASSLRTRAGNEQFF.

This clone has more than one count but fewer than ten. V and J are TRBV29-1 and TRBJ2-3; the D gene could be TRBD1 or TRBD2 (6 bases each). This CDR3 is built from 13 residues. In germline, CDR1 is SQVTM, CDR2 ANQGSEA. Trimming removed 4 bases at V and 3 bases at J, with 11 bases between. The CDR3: CSVVRGGTDTQYF. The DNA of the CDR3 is TGCAGCGTTGTGAGAGGGGGGACAGATACGCAGTATTTT.

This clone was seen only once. Here the CDR3 DNA reads TGTGCCAGCAGCGTTGGACGGAATTCTGGGGAGACCCAGTACTTC. It yields the protein CASSVGRNSGETQYF. The rearrangement joins TRBV9 to TRBJ2-5; D gene uncertain. The CDR3 is 15 amino acids. Trimming removed 2 bases at V and 5 bases at J, with 16 bases between. Germline V gene data show CDR1 as SGDLS and CDR2 as YYNGEE. Variable domain in full (rest from reference TRBV9 and TRBJ2-5): DSGVTQTPKHLITATGQRVTLRCSPRSGDLSVYWYQQSLDQGLQFLIQYYNGEERAKGNILERFSAQQFPDLHSELNLSSLELGDSALYFCASSVGRNSGETQYFGPGTRLLVL.

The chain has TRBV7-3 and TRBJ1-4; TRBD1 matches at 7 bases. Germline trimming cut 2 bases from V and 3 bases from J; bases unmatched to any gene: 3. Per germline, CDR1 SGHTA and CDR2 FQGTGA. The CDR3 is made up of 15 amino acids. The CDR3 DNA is TGTGCCAGCAGCTTAGAGGGACAGCCTAATGAAAAACTGTTTTTT. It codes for CASSLEGQPNEKLFF.

The CDR3 here is CAWSEGASGYTF. The CDR3 region has the DNA TGTGCCTGGAGTGAGGGGGCGTCTGGCTACACCTTC. The chain recombines TRBV30 with TRBJ1-2; 7 bases fit TRBD1. Germline CDR1 is GTSNPN and CDR2 is SVGIG (reference sequence). V was pared by 1 base and J by 7 bases, with 3 bases of the junction left unmatched. The length of the CDR3 is 12 residues.

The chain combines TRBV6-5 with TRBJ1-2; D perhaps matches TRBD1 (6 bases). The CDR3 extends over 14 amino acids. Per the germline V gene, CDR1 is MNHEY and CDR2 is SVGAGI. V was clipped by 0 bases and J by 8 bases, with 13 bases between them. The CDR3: CASSYSSGANGYTF. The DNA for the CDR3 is TGTGCCAGCAGTTACTCTTCAGGGGCTAACGGCTACACCTTC.